The 7 T cell receptor beta chains below all came from one sample that was sequenced in a study of cytomegalovirus exposure and HLA in healthy donors (dated by TCRdb to the late 2010s). The library was obtained by the immunoSEQ multiplex PCR assay. The multiplex PCR relied on a mix of 60 forward primers for TCR Vbeta segments and 13 reverse primers for TCR Jbeta segments. Imported from immuneACCESS, the table was reduced by TCRdb to in-frame sequences with V and J called. These copies leave out some clones; in studies compared against another copy, an unresolved V gene accounts for under half, and the cause of the remainder is not known. In this sample's table one finds 90,000 to 130,000 clones. The biggest ten clones account for about 4% of the sample. The sequenced sample consisted of PBMCs. The source of these receptors is a man aged 30-40 years in good health and CMV-seronegative.

The chain links TRBV5-1 to TRBJ2-7, with TRBD2 matching over 7 bases. CDR3 length: 14 amino acids. CDR1 SGHRS and CDR2 YFSETQ come from the germline V gene. The V gene end was trimmed by 4 bases and the J gene end by 2 bases; junction bases not matched to a gene: 6. The CDR3: CASSPLGTTYEQYF. DNA of the CDR3: TGCGCCAGCAGCCCACTTGGGACTACCTACGAGCAGTACTTC.

This CDR3 is CASSGTGAGEKLFF. The DNA of the CDR3 is TGTGCCAGTAGTGGGACAGGGGCTGGGGAAAAACTGTTTTTT. The chain links TRBV19 to TRBJ1-4; 10 bases align to TRBD1. The CDR3 totals 14 residues. The V gene's germline CDR1 is LNHDA and CDR2 SQIVND (reference sequence). Trimming at V came to 5 bases and at J to 8 bases, leaving 5 bases not matched to a gene.

V gene TRBV9 combines with J gene TRBJ1-1, with 7 bases lining up with TRBD1. The germline V gene has CDR1 SGDLS and CDR2 YYNGEE. The V and J ends lost 0 bases and 4 bases, in that order; junction bases with no gene match: 0. This CDR3 has 13 residues. DNA for the CDR3: TGTGCCAGCAGCGTAGGGGACAGCACTGAAGCTTTCTTT. It specifies CASSVGDSTEAFF.

This chain links TRBV5-4 with TRBJ1-1; D unresolved. The V end was cut by 3 bases, the J end by 6 bases, with 12 bases between. The germline CDR1 and CDR2 sequences are SGHNT and YYREEE (reference sequence). The CDR3 consists of 13 residues. CDR3 coding DNA: TGTGCCAGCAGCTCGCGAGGGATCGCTGAAGCTTTCTTT. Amino acid sequence: CASSSRGIAEAFF.

V is TRBV7-2 and J is TRBJ1-2; possible D gene TRBD1, 6 bases. Germline CDR1 and CDR2: SGHTA and FQGNSA. Between the trimmed V and J ends, which lost 5 bases and 4 bases, there was a span of 14 bases. The CDR3 has 14 amino acids. The CDR3 region is CASSQGQNSYGYTF. CDR3 in DNA: TGTGCCAGCAGCCAAGGACAGAATTCCTATGGCTACACCTTC.

The genes are TRBV6-4 and TRBJ1-1; TRBD1 matches at 7 bases. This CDR3 has 15 amino acids. With V trimmed by 0 bases and J by 6 bases, 7 bases remained unmatched. CDR1 and CDR2 from the germline V gene are MRHNA and SNTAGT. In nucleotides, the CDR3 is TGTGCCAGCAGTGACTCGGAGGGGGCCAATGCTGAAGCTTTCTTT. Translating it yields CASSDSEGANAEAFF.

The chain couples TRBV7-2 to TRBJ2-7, with 7 nucleotides matching TRBD1. Unmatched junction bases numbered 2, after V lost 2 bases and J lost 7 bases. CDR3 length equals 12 residues. CDR1 and CDR2 (germline): SGHTA, FQGNSA. CDR3 DNA sequence: TGTGCCAGCAGCTTACAGGGGGTTGAGCAGTACTTC. Encoded protein: CASSLQGVEQYF.